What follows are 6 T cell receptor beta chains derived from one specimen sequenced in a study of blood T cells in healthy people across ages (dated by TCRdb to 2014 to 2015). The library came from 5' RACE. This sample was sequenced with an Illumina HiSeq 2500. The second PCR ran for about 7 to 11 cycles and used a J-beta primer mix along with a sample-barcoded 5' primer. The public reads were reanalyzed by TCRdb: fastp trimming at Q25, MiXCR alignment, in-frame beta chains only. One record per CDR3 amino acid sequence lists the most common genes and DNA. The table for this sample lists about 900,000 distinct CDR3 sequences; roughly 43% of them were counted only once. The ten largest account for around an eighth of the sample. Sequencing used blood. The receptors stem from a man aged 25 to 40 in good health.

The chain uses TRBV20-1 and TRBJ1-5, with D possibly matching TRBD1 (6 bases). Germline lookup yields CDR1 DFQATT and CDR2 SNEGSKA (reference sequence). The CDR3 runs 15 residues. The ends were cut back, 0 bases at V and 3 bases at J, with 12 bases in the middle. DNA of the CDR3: TGCAGTGCTAGAGATTCGGGACACTCCAATCAGCCCCAGCATTTT. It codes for CSARDSGHSNQPQHF.

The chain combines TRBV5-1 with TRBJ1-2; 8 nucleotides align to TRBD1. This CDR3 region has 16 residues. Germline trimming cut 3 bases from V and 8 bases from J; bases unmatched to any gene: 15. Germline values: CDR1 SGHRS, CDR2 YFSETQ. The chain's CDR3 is CASSSGTGSPVGGYTF. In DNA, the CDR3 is TGCGCCAGCAGCTCCGGGACAGGCTCCCCTGTGGGGGGCTACACCTTC.

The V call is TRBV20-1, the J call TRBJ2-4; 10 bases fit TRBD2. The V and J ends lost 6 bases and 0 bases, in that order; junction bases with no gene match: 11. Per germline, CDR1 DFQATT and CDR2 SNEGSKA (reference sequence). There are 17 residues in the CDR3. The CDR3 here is CSALPGLADLAKNIQYF. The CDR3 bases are TGCAGTGCCCTCCCCGGACTAGCGGACCTAGCCAAAAACATTCAGTACTTC.

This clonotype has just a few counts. In DNA, the CDR3 is TGCAGTGCCCCGGGACAGGTCGTCCTCGGCGGCGAGCAGTACTTC. As protein: CSAPGQVVLGGEQYF. V usage is TRBV20-1 and J usage is TRBJ2-5; 8 nucleotides align to TRBD1. The assigned J gene may be wrong: the sequence end matches TRBJ2-7 better. CDR1 is DFQATT and CDR2 is SNEGSKA in the germline V gene (reference sequence). CDR3 size: 15 residues.

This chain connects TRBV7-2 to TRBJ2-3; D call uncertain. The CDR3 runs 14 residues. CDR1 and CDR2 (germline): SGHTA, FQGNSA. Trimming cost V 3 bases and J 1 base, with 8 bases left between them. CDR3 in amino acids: CASSFTTRTDTQYF. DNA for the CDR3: TGTGCCAGCAGCTTCACGACCCGCACAGATACGCAGTATTTT.

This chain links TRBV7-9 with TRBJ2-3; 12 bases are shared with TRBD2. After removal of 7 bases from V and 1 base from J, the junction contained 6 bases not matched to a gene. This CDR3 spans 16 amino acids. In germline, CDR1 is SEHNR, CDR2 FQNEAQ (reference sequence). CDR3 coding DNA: TGTGCCAGCACCCGGCGACTAGCGGGGGGCACAGATACGCAGTATTTT. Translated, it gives CASTRRLAGGTDTQYF.